This TCR beta chain was documented in a study of T cells in Graves' hyperthyroidism and ophthalmopathy. Researchers amplified the TCR beta CDR3 regions from RNA transcripts. In the first-round RT-PCR of the TCR CDR3, the HTBI primer set was used. TCRdb reanalysed the multiplex PCR reads using MiXCR and keeps one entry per CDR3 protein. The profile shows under 350,000 distinct CDR3 sequences, roughly 15% of them singletons. Based on clinical symptoms, serum thyroxine and TRAb, thyroid ultrasound and orbital computed tomography, diagnoses were reached. This sample holds PBMCs from 10 ml fresh peripheral blood. Notes on this clonotype: Its antigen is unknown.

Findings of the study overall: Most thyroid clonotypes that were expanded above 0.001 also turned up in blood. Ophthalmopathy, which appeared later, was predicted by the model a median 6.5 months before onset.

CDR3 length: 15 residues. Trimming removed 3 bases from V and 5 bases from J; junction bases left unmatched: 9. Germline V gene lookup returns CDR1 ENHRY and CDR2 SYGVKD. Sample: blood. This sequence originates from a woman in her twenties or thirties with Graves' hyperthyroidism that later progressed to Graves' ophthalmopathy. The chain carries TRBV10-3 and TRBJ2-5, with TRBD1 identical over 7 bases. The CDR3 DNA reads as TGTGCCATCAGTGACCTTTCCGACAGGGTGGAGACCCAGTACTTC. Translating gives CAISDLSDRVETQYF.